Reported below is one TCR beta chain. The antigen is not known. Clones were sequenced by immunoSEQ multiplex PCR, and TCRdb holds only the in-frame ones, with some missing. The sample lists 90,000 or so clones; 88% were seen once. The data are from a study of T cell responses to AZD1222 COVID-19 vaccine. Overall study results and limits: Targeting of unmutated variant regions was reportedly seen in nearly half of spike-specific TCRs. Spike-specific TCR breadth and depth went up after people got two AZD1222 doses. It should be noted that donors were predominantly white British and more often female, and clonal diversity was possibly underestimated.

Trimming pared 4 bases from V and 4 bases from J, leaving 14 bases between. The CDR3 consists of 14 residues. Germline loops: CDR1 SGHRS, CDR2 YFSETQ. This TCR was recovered from an adult in good health. The rearrangement links TRBV5-1 to TRBJ1-2; no definite D call. The input for sequencing was peripheral blood, taken on day 0 of AZD1222 vaccination. The CDR3: CASSGKDGSYGYTF. Here the CDR3 DNA reads TGCGCCAGCAGCGGGAAAGACGGATCCTATGGCTACACCTTC.